This entry lists 23 T cell receptor beta chains sequenced from one sample in a study of cytomegalovirus exposure and HLA in healthy donors. The PCR employed 60 Vbeta primers together with 13 Jbeta primers. Profiling relied on immunoSEQ multiplex PCR, and the TCRdb table lists in-frame clones only, not all of them. The repertoire holds about 160,000 clones, with about 72% as singletons. The sample taken for sequencing was PBMCs. These receptors were taken from a man aged 25 to 40 in good health and CMV-seropositive.

In this sample, this clone turned up a few times. V is TRBV11-1 and J is TRBJ2-3; tentative D call: TRBD2 (6 bases). The CDR3 length is 15 residues. V was clipped by 5 bases and J by 5 bases, with 17 bases between them. CDR1 SGHAT and CDR2 FQDESV come from the germline V gene (reference sequence). For the CDR3, the DNA is TGTGCCAGCAGCGTAGACCTAGCGACCGTAGATACGCAGTATTTT. Protein sequence: CASSVDLATVDTQYF.

J is TRBJ2-1 and V is TRBV9, with no clear D. Germline V lookup: CDR1 SGDLS, CDR2 YYNGEE. The CDR3 runs 13 residues. The germline V and J ends were trimmed by 0 bases and 7 bases, with 8 bases remaining between them. Written as DNA, the CDR3 is TGTGCCAGCAGCGTAGAGTCTATGAATGAGCAGTTCTTC. Amino acid sequence: CASSVESMNEQFF.

The chain employs TRBV6-5 and TRBJ1-1; maybe TRBD1 (5 bases). Per germline, CDR1 MNHEY and CDR2 SVGAGI. V was shortened by 2 bases and J by 1 base, with 8 bases between the two germline ends. This CDR3 has 14 residues. CDR3 DNA sequence: TGTGCCAGCAGTTACCGGGACTCGAACACTGAAGCTTTCTTT. This gives the protein CASSYRDSNTEAFF.

The chain uses TRBV6-5 and TRBJ2-1, with 9 bases lining up with TRBD2. Trimming cost V 7 bases and J 0 bases; bases outside gene matches: 4. The CDR3 has 15 residues. Germline V CDR1 and CDR2: MNHEY, SVGAGI. The CDR3 DNA reads as TGTGCCAGCAAGATTAGCGGGGGCTCCTACAATGAGCAGTTCTTC. It encodes CASKISGGSYNEQFF.

The V and J genes are TRBV5-4 and TRBJ2-7; D may be TRBD2 (5 bases). Germline-derived CDR1 and CDR2 are SGHNT and YYREEE (reference sequence). This CDR3 has 13 amino acids. Deletions cut 0 bases from V and 3 bases from J, with 7 bases between. CDR3 protein: CASSLVGSYEQYF. The CDR3 nucleotides are TGTGCCAGCAGCTTGGTGGGGAGCTACGAGCAGTACTTC. The full variable domain, in which reference TRBV5-4 and TRBJ2-7 provide the parts outside the CDR3, is ETGVTQSPTHLIKTRGQQVTLRCSSQSGHNTVSWYQQALGQGPQFIFQYYREEENGRGNFPPRFSGLQFPNYSSELNVNALELDDSALYLCASSLVGSYEQYFGPGTRLTVT.

This clone was seen a handful of times. This chain links TRBV5-1 with TRBJ2-7; 7 bases are a match to TRBD2. The germline V gene encodes CDR1 SGHRS and CDR2 YFSETQ. Trimming cost V 7 bases and J 1 base; bases outside gene matches: 11. The CDR3 is 15 residues long. Written as DNA, the CDR3 is TGCGCCAGCTCAGCTTGGATCGGGGGGTCCTACGAGCAGTACTTC. Translation: CASSAWIGGSYEQYF.

The chain uses TRBV11-2 and TRBJ1-2; D gene ambiguous. The CDR3 runs to 16 residues. Trimming left V 4 bases short and J 1 base short, with 16 bases between. Per the germline V gene, CDR1 is SGHAT and CDR2 is FQNNGV. This chain's CDR3 is CASSSPYARGNYGYTF. The CDR3 region has the DNA TGTGCCAGCAGCTCTCCGTATGCCCGGGGTAACTATGGCTACACCTTC.

The chain recombines TRBV6-1 with TRBJ1-1; 7 bases line up with TRBD1. The ends lost 2 bases at V and 1 base at J; junction bases unmatched: 10. This CDR3 is built from 17 residues. Germline V CDR1 and CDR2: MNHNS, SASEGT. The CDR3 DNA reads as TGTGCCAGCAGTGAATACCCGACAGGGAGTTCGAACACTGAAGCTTTCTTT. This codes for CASSEYPTGSSNTEAFF.

The chain carries TRBV5-5 and TRBJ1-5; D perhaps matches TRBD1 (6 bases). This CDR3 spans 18 amino acids. Germline V CDR1 and CDR2: SGHKS, YYEKEE (reference sequence). Trimming cost V 3 bases and J 5 bases, with 24 bases left between them. The CDR3 nucleotides read TGTGCCAGCAGCTCCGGCCGTGACAGGACTCCCAACTATCAGCCCCAGCATTTT. It codes for CASSSGRDRTPNYQPQHF. The whole variable domain, remainder taken from reference TRBV5-5 and TRBJ1-5, is DAGVTQSPTHLIKTRGQQVTLRCSPISGHKSVSWYQQVLGQGPQFIFQYYEKEERGRGNFPDRFSARQFPNYSSELNVNALLLGDSALYLCASSSGRDRTPNYQPQHFGDGTRLSIL.

The rearrangement uses TRBV7-9 and TRBJ1-1, with D perhaps TRBD1 (5 bases). The CDR3 is 14 amino acids. CDR1 is SEHNR, CDR2 FQNEAQ, per germline (reference sequence). Deletions cut 1 base from V and 3 bases from J, with 9 bases between. The CDR3 spells CASSLEGRDTEAFF. The CDR3 DNA follows: TGTGCCAGCAGCTTAGAGGGGAGGGACACTGAAGCTTTCTTT.

This chain links TRBV28 with TRBJ2-7; 14 bases match TRBD2. Germline V lookup: CDR1 MDHEN, CDR2 SYDVKM. The V gene end was trimmed by 5 bases and the J gene end by 0 bases; junction bases not matched to a gene: 9. The CDR3 loop spans 18 amino acids. The CDR3 bases are TGTGCCAGCAGTCCCGGACTAGCGGGGGGACTCAGCTCCTACGAGCAGTACTTC. It is translated as CASSPGLAGGLSSYEQYF.

The chain joins TRBV14 to TRBJ2-7, with a weak D call TRBD1 (6 bases). CDR1 and CDR2 (germline): SGHDN, FVKESK. V gave up 4 bases and J gave up 6 bases, with 22 bases separating them. The CDR3 is 16 residues long. DNA of the CDR3: TGTGCCAGCAGCCTCGAAAGTAACAGGGCTGATCTCGAGCAGTACTTC. It specifies CASSLESNRADLEQYF. The full variable domain, in which reference TRBV14 and TRBJ2-7 provide the parts outside the CDR3, is EAGVTQFPSHSVIEKGQTVTLRCDPISGHDNLYWYRRVMGKEIKFLLHFVKESKQDESGMPNNRFLAERTGGTYSTLKVQPAELEDSGVYFCASSLESNRADLEQYFGPGTRLTVT.

Points on this clone: Other DNA sequences in the same sample also yield this CDR3. The chain employs TRBV5-1 and TRBJ2-1; D ambiguous. The V and J ends lost 4 bases and 4 bases respectively, with 9 bases between them. CDR3 size: 13 residues. Germline V gene data show CDR1 as SGHRS and CDR2 as YFSETQ. In nucleotides, the CDR3 is TGCGCCAGCAGCCTTGACAATTACAATGAGCAGTTCTTC. Amino acids: CASSLDNYNEQFF.

CDR3 nucleotide sequence: TGTGCCAGCAGCCCTTGGCAGGGTGCGGATTCACCCCTCCACTTT. Translating it yields CASSPWQGADSPLHF. The gene calls are TRBV9 and TRBJ1-6; D is perhaps TRBD1 (5 bases). V lost 4 bases to trimming and J lost 8 bases, with 16 bases between them. The CDR3 totals 15 residues. CDR1 and CDR2 from the germline V gene are SGDLS and YYNGEE.

The chain uses TRBV6-5 and TRBJ2-7; TRBD2 agrees at 9 bases. This CDR3 is built from 15 residues. In germline, CDR1 is MNHEY, CDR2 SVGAGI. V shed 0 bases and J 7 bases; nucleotides not matched to a gene: 7. The CDR3: CASSYSRTAGGEQYF. CDR3 bases: TGTGCCAGCAGTTACTCCCGGACGGCGGGGGGGGAGCAGTACTTC.

In DNA form, the CDR3 reads TGTGCCAGCAGCGCAGACAGGTTTTCCTACAATGAGCAGTTCTTC. This codes for CASSADRFSYNEQFF. This chain links TRBV7-3 with TRBJ2-1, with D perhaps TRBD1 (6 bases). From germline, CDR1 is SGHTA and CDR2 FQGTGA. Trimming stripped 5 bases from V and 1 base from J, with 12 bases between. The CDR3 has 15 amino acids.

V usage is TRBV29-1 and J usage is TRBJ2-5; 9 bases are a match to TRBD1. CDR1 SQVTM and CDR2 ANQGSEA come from the germline V gene. The CDR3 is 14 amino acids. The trim removed 5 bases at V and 3 bases at J, leaving 7 bases unmatched. CDR3 region: CSVKTGGSKETQYF. Here the CDR3 DNA reads TGCAGCGTTAAGACAGGGGGTTCAAAAGAGACCCAGTACTTC. The variable domain in full, completed from reference TRBV29-1 and TRBJ2-5, reads SAVISQKPSRDICQRGTSLTIQCQVDSQVTMMFWYRQQPGQSLTLIATANQGSEATYESGFVIDKFPISRPNLTFSTLTVSNMSPEDSSIYLCSVKTGGSKETQYFGPGTRLLVL.

V usage is TRBV5-1 and J usage is TRBJ2-7; D possibly corresponds to TRBD1 (6 bases). Trimming pared 7 bases from V and 0 bases from J, leaving 11 bases between. The CDR3 runs to 13 residues. CDR1 SGHRS and CDR2 YFSETQ come from the germline V gene. In nucleotides, the CDR3 is TGCGCCAGCTCTCCGGACAGCTCCTACGAGCAGTACTTC. This gives the protein CASSPDSSYEQYF.

The table lists this clone with a few counts. The V and J genes are TRBV19 and TRBJ1-2; D possibly corresponds to TRBD1 (5 bases). This CDR3 comprises 14 residues. The V gene's germline CDR1 is LNHDA and CDR2 SQIVND (reference sequence). With 1 base removed from V and 4 bases from J, the gap between germline ends came to 10 bases. DNA for the CDR3: TGTGCCAGTAGTATAGGAAGGGGTTTCTATGGCTACACCTTC. This translates into CASSIGRGFYGYTF.

The gene calls are TRBV12-5 and TRBJ2-5; possible D gene TRBD2, 5 bases. V lost 4 bases, J lost 7 bases, and 16 bases lay in between. The germline V gene has CDR1 LGHNT and CDR2 FRNRAP. CDR3 length: 14 residues. CDR3 in amino acids: CASGSIFAEGTQYF. In DNA, the CDR3 is TGTGCTAGTGGTTCAATATTCGCCGAGGGGACCCAGTACTTC. The full variable domain, with the rest looked up from reference TRBV12-5 and TRBJ2-5, is DARVTQTPRHKVTEMGQEVTMRCQPILGHNTVFWYRQTMMQGLELLAYFRNRAPLDDSGMPKDRFSAEMPDATLATLKIQPSEPRDSAVYFCASGSIFAEGTQYFGPGTRLLVL.

The chain couples TRBV7-9 to TRBJ2-5; tentatively, D is TRBD2 (6 bases). The V end was cut by 1 base, the J end by 2 bases, with 11 bases between. The CDR3 loop spans 15 amino acids. Germline V gene data show CDR1 as SEHNR and CDR2 as FQNEAQ (reference sequence). The CDR3 sequence: CASSLGSGSQETQYF. The CDR3 DNA follows: TGTGCCAGCAGCTTAGGAAGCGGGTCACAAGAGACCCAGTACTTC.

This clone was seen only a few times. This sequence joins TRBV2 and TRBJ1-2; TRBD1 aligns across 9 bases. This CDR3 spans 14 amino acids. The V gene end was trimmed by 4 bases and the J gene end by 7 bases; junction bases not matched to a gene: 7. Per the germline V gene, CDR1 is SNHLY and CDR2 is FYNNEI. This CDR3 is CASSGDRVGSGYTF. CDR3 sequence (DNA): TGTGCCAGCAGTGGGGACAGGGTAGGCTCTGGCTACACCTTC.

The chain joins TRBV2 to TRBJ2-3; perhaps TRBD1 as D (5 bases). CDR3 length: 15 amino acids. Germline V gene lookup returns CDR1 SNHLY and CDR2 FYNNEI. V shed 8 bases and J shed 1 base, with 16 bases lying between them. CDR3 DNA: TGTGCCAGCCTCTTCACAGGTCGGGGCACAGATACGCAGTATTTT. It encodes CASLFTGRGTDTQYF.